Listed here are 10 T cell receptor beta chains from one sample, sequenced in a study of cytomegalovirus exposure and HLA in healthy donors. The PCR made use of 60 Vbeta and 13 Jbeta primers. Libraries were prepared by immunoSEQ multiplex PCR; TCRdb keeps only in-frame clonotypes and omits some of them. Here the sample spans roughly 230,000 clones, around nine tenths being singletons. Sequencing was performed on PBMCs. These receptors all come from a girl aged 2 to 10 in good health and CMV-seronegative.

The rearrangement uses TRBV27 and TRBJ2-1, with a possible D match to TRBD2 (6 bases). Trimming cost V 5 bases and J 12 bases, with 17 bases left between them. Germline V lookup: CDR1 MNHEY, CDR2 SMNVEV (reference sequence). The CDR3 runs to 13 residues. In DNA, the CDR3 is TGTGCCAGCAGTCCTGGGACGCTCGGGAGGCAGTTCTTC. Its protein product is CASSPGTLGRQFF.

V usage is TRBV7-2 and J usage is TRBJ2-5; TRBD2 aligns across 9 bases. There are 14 residues in the CDR3. Germline V gives CDR1 SGHTA, CDR2 FQGNSA. V lost 8 bases and J lost 5; bases outside the gene matches: 9. The CDR3 spells CASSSGAEVETQYF. The CDR3 nucleotides are TGTGCCAGCTCTAGCGGGGCGGAGGTGGAGACCCAGTACTTC.

DNA for the CDR3: TGTGCCAGCACCGGAACCGGGACAGGGCCGTTCTTC. Translated: CASTGTGTGPFF. V usage is TRBV6-5 and J usage is TRBJ2-1; 9 nucleotides match TRBD1. There are 12 residues in the CDR3. CDR1 is MNHEY, CDR2 SVGAGI, per germline. After removal of 7 bases from V and 15 bases from J, the junction contained 10 bases not matched to a gene.

The rearrangement uses TRBV27 and TRBJ2-5; tentatively, D is TRBD1 (6 bases). The CDR3 contains 15 residues. In germline, CDR1 is MNHEY, CDR2 SMNVEV (reference sequence). V lost 6 bases and J 0 bases, leaving 14 bases between the germline ends. The CDR3, as DNA: TGTGCCAGCAGACCGGACAGACCGTACCAAGAGACCCAGTACTTC. This gives the protein CASRPDRPYQETQYF.

CDR3 region: CASSRQGARGYTF. In nucleotides, the CDR3 is TGTGCCAGCAGCAGACAGGGGGCGCGCGGCTACACCTTC. V usage is TRBV6-1 and J usage is TRBJ1-2; 10 positions agree with TRBD1. Germline values: CDR1 MNHNS, CDR2 SASEGT. CDR3 length equals 13 residues. The V segment lost 6 bases and the J segment 8 bases; nucleotides outside the gene matches: 6.

The chain links TRBV11-2 to TRBJ1-2; possible D gene TRBD1, 5 bases. CDR1 and CDR2 from the germline V gene are SGHAT and FQNNGV. The V end lost 5 bases, the J end lost 4 bases, and 8 bases lay between the germline ends. The CDR3 sequence is 12 residues long. Here the CDR3 DNA reads TGTGCCAGCAGCGCAACAGGCTATGGCTACACCTTC. Translating it yields CASSATGYGYTF.

The rearrangement joins TRBV6-1 to TRBJ2-3; weak D call: TRBD1 (6 bases). The CDR3 totals 15 residues. The V gene lost 6 bases and the J gene lost 0 bases, with 13 bases spanning the gap. Germline CDR1 reads MNHNS; CDR2 reads SASEGT. The CDR3 protein is CASRRDTASTDTQYF. The CDR3 DNA is TGTGCCAGCAGACGGGACACCGCTAGCACAGATACGCAGTATTTT.

CDR3 nucleotide sequence: TGCGCCAGCAGCTTCAGTATGAACACTGAAGCTTTCTTT. Translation gives CASSFSMNTEAFF. The chain couples TRBV5-1 to TRBJ1-1; D ambiguous. The length of the CDR3 is 13 residues. From germline, CDR1 is SGHRS and CDR2 YFSETQ. Trimming removed 2 bases at V and 0 bases at J, with 5 bases between.

The rearrangement uses TRBV2 and TRBJ1-2, with TRBD1 matching 10 bases. This CDR3 comprises 15 residues. Unmatched junction bases numbered 10, after V lost 8 bases and J lost 4 bases. Germline CDR1 SNHLY, CDR2 FYNNEI. In nucleotides, the CDR3 is TGTGCCAGCGTACGGGACAGGGGCTGGGGCTATGGCTACACCTTC. Protein product: CASVRDRGWGYGYTF. The full variable domain, with the rest looked up from reference TRBV2 and TRBJ1-2, is EPEVTQTPSHQVTQMGQEVILRCVPISNHLYFYWYRQILGQKVEFLVSFYNNEISEKSEIFDDQFSVERPDGSNFTLKIRSTKLEDSAMYFCASVRDRGWGYGYTFGSGTRLTVV.

V gene TRBV30 combines with J gene TRBJ2-7; tentatively, D is TRBD2 (5 bases). The V gene's germline CDR1 is GTSNPN and CDR2 SVGIG (reference sequence). CDR3 length: 14 residues. Trimming removed 1 base from V and 2 bases from J, with 12 bases in between. CDR3 loop: CAWSEGRGPYEQYF. The CDR3 coding sequence is TGTGCCTGGAGTGAGGGTCGGGGTCCCTACGAGCAGTACTTC.